This section outlines one T cell receptor (beta chain) sequence together with its context. Its specificity is not known. These data come from a study of glioma-infiltrating T cells after dendritic cell vaccination. Whole-study context: Patients received autologous tumor lysate-pulsed dendritic cell vaccination between the early 2000s and the early 2010s.

Primers: 60 V beta forward and 13 J beta reverse. The protocol was immunoSEQ multiplex PCR, while the TCRdb copy is restricted to in-frame clones and leaves out a portion. There are about 100,000 clones in the sample; 80% occur only once, and about 5% lies in the top ten. Study-wide findings and caveats: The cohort had few patients with full blood and tumor sets.

As for time point: after dendritic cell vaccination, including at tumor progression/relapse. PBMC were collected before vaccination, two weeks after the third vaccination, and at progression. The TCR sequence derives from a human donor with glioblastoma. This sample comprised blood, obtained after dendritic cell vaccination.

The CDR3 sequence is CASSVTGEHTQYF. In DNA, the CDR3 is TGTGCCAGCAGCGTCACAGGGGAGCATACGCAGTATTTT. The chain links TRBV11-2 to TRBJ2-3, with 7 bases matching TRBD1. This CDR3 has 13 residues. V lost 5 bases to trimming and J lost 7 bases; unmatched junction nucleotides: 6. The germline CDR1 and CDR2 sequences are SGHAT and FQNNGV.